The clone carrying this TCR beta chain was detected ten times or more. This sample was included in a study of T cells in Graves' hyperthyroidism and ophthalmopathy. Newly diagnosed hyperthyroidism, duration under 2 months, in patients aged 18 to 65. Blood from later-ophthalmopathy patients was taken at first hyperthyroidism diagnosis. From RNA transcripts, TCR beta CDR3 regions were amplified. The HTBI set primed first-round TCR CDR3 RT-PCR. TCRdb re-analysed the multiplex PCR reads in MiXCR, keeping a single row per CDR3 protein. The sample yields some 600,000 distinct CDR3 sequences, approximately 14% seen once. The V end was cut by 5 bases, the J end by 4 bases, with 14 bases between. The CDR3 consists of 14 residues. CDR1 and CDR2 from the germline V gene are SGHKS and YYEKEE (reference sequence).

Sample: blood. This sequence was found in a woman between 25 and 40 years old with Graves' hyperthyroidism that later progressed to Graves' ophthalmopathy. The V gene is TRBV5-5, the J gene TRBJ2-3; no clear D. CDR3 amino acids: CASRPGLVPDTQYF. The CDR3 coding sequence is TGTGCCAGCAGGCCGGGCCTAGTCCCAGATACGCAGTATTTT.